The rows below give T cell receptor beta chains drawn from one sample of a study of OX40 agonist ivuxolimab in advanced cancers. Assay used: immunoSEQ multiplex PCR; TCRdb lists only in-frame clones, some missing. The sample holds roughly 68,000 clones, 85% to 90% seen once. The source was CD4+ or CD8+ T cells sorted from blood, collected in a trial of the OX40 agonist ivuxolimab. Receptors were obtained from an adult with an advanced solid tumor such as melanoma, head and neck, liver or kidney cancer. The conserved cysteine and the conserved F or W are not part of the CDR3 here. Clone size is stated in some rows and not others, as once, few, many or a class when expanded.

12	TRBV14	once	ASSQQGLGTEAF
12	TRBV27	-	ASALGVSNQPQH
10	TRBV7-9	few	ASSSGLSPLH
13	TRBV7-9	once	ASSPDKGVPGEQY
13	TRBV7-9	-	ASSFGPDRKETQY
13	TRBV28	-	ASSPGTGGPYEQY
10	TRBV10-2	-	ASSDITYEQY
15	TRBV27	-	ASSLSASGLSTDTQY
14	TRBV7-9	-	ASSHGTGSSYNEQF
11	TRBV5-6	-	ASSLYSSYEQY
10	TRBV5-4	-	ASWDSLLRPH
9	TRBV5-4	few	ASSLEHEQY
16	TRBV21-1	-	ASSKVPRTGLAKNIQY
11	TRBV27	-	ASSLSRAHEQY
11	TRBV27	-	ASSLGPYVEQY
13	TRBV27	-	ASSLSGSWMNEQF
13	TRBV6-1	-	ASSRDRGLADTQY
11	TRBV27	-	ASSSGLIYEQY
10	TRBV30	-	AWMGLGTEAF
12	TRBV18	-	ASSDQPGSYEQY
13	TRBV5-1	-	ASSIGQGAIYEQF
21	TRBV19	-	ASSSQTTWGTGLAGVPKETQY
11	TRBV29-1	-	SVEDQAHYGYT
12	TRBV4-1	-	ASSQEIGFVEQY
12	TRBV27	-	ASSVNRVADEQY
14	TRBV4-2	-	ASSLLTSGSTDTQY
13	TRBV27	-	ASRLTGAGVIEQY
14	TRBV7-8	-	ASSITSGSKGYEQY
16	TRBV19	-	ASSIGPDRGYSNYGYT
12	TRBV7-8	few	ASSGRGESYGYT
12	TRBV5-1	few	ASSLAQGTQPQH
11	TRBV9	few	ASRGGRVRGYT
14	TRBV21-1	-	ASSAPGQGITGELF